The 15 T cell receptor beta chains listed next were all sequenced from one sample in a study of T cells in Graves' hyperthyroidism and ophthalmopathy. RNA transcripts yielded amplified TCR beta CDR3 regions. The study used the HTBI primer set for a first-round RT-PCR of the TCR CDR3. Each CDR3 protein gets one entry after TCRdb re-called the multiplex PCR reads with MiXCR. The data hold 350,000 or so distinct CDR3 sequences, with 15% to 20% observed a single time. The sequenced sample was blood. The receptors come from a woman between 50 and 59 years old with Graves' hyperthyroidism.

This clonotype was recorded many times. The chain is built from TRBV28 and TRBJ2-1; D call uncertain. The CDR3 sequence is 13 residues long. Trimming cost V 7 bases and J 5 bases, with 12 bases left between them. The germline V gene encodes CDR1 MDHEN and CDR2 SYDVKM. This CDR3 is CASTVPEDNEQFF. The CDR3 DNA follows: TGTGCCAGCACCGTCCCGGAAGACAATGAGCAGTTCTTC.

The chain employs TRBV13 and TRBJ2-7; D is unresolved. The CDR3 length is 14 residues. Trimming cost V 6 bases and J 4 bases, with 16 bases left between them. Germline V CDR1 and CDR2: PRHDT, FYEKMQ (reference sequence). The CDR3 DNA is TGTGCCAGCAGTGACATCTCCCGGGCTTACGAGCAGTACTTC. It encodes CASSDISRAYEQYF.

This clonotype was recorded a few times. This chain links TRBV25-1 with TRBJ2-1; 8 positions match TRBD2. The CDR3 length is 15 residues. V was pared by 5 bases and J by 3 bases, with 6 bases of the junction left unmatched. The germline V gene encodes CDR1 MGHDK and CDR2 SYGVNS. This CDR3 is CASSTTGGNYNEQFF. The CDR3 DNA sequence: TGTGCCAGCAGTACTACGGGAGGGAACTACAATGAGCAGTTCTTC.

This clonotype was seen at least ten times. The genes are TRBV30 and TRBJ1-4; the match to TRBD1 covers 7 bases. There are 13 residues in the CDR3. The ends lost 4 bases at V and 8 bases at J; junction bases unmatched: 7. Germline assignment: CDR1 GTSNPN and CDR2 SVGIG (reference sequence). DNA for the CDR3: TGTGCCTGGAATACAGGGGCGGTGGAAAAACTGTTTTTT. Protein product: CAWNTGAVEKLFF. The full variable domain, in which reference TRBV30 and TRBJ1-4 provide the parts outside the CDR3, is SQTIHQWPATLVQPVGSPLSLECTVEGTSNPNLYWYRQAAGRGLQLLFYSVGIGQISSEVPQNLSASRPQDRQFILSSKKLLLSDSGFYLCAWNTGAVEKLFFGSGTQLSVL.

This clonotype has only a few counts. The chain links TRBV6-2 or TRBV6-3 to TRBJ2-1, with 9 bases fitting TRBD2. This CDR3 is built from 14 residues. The germline V gene encodes CDR1 MNHEY and CDR2 SVGEGT. Trimming cost V 2 bases and J 7 bases; bases outside gene matches: 3. CDR3 in amino acids: CASSYIAGENEQFF. CDR3 coding DNA: TGTGCCAGCAGTTACATAGCGGGAGAAAATGAGCAGTTCTTC.

This clonotype occurred many times. The chain joins TRBV20-1 to TRBJ2-1; TRBD2 matches at 10 bases. The V and J ends lost 3 bases and 0 bases, in that order; junction bases with no gene match: 20. Germline CDR1 and CDR2: DFQATT and SNEGSKA (reference sequence). The CDR3 sequence is 21 residues long. CDR3 sequence (DNA): TGCAGTGCTAGGAGCGGGGTGCCGGGACTAGCGAAATGGAGCTCCTACAATGAGCAGTTCTTC. It codes for CSARSGVPGLAKWSSYNEQFF.

Many counts were recorded for this clonotype. This chain uses TRBV6-1 with TRBJ2-7, with TRBD2 matching over 9 bases. CDR1 is MNHNS, CDR2 SASEGT, per germline. The length of the CDR3 is 14 residues. J was trimmed by 3 bases and V by 6 bases; bases with no gene match: 6. CDR3 in amino acids: CASRQLAGRYEQYV. CDR3 DNA sequence: TGTGCCAGCAGACAACTAGCGGGCCGCTACGAGCAGTACGTC.

This clonotype was counted many times. The chain uses TRBV12-3 or TRBV12-4 and TRBJ2-3, with 8 bases aligning to TRBD2. The trim removed 2 bases at V and 2 bases at J, leaving 6 bases unmatched. This CDR3 has 16 residues. For the CDR3, the DNA is TGTGCCAGCAGTTTAAATGTACTAGCGGACACAGATACGCAGTATTTT. This codes for CASSLNVLADTDTQYF.

This clonotype was detected many times. The V and J genes are TRBV5-1 and TRBJ1-2, with D uncertain. Germline lookup yields CDR1 SGHRS and CDR2 YFSETQ. V lost 1 base and J 2 bases, leaving 9 bases between the germline ends. The CDR3 covers 14 residues. The DNA of the CDR3 is TGCGCCAGCAGCTTGAAGGGTGGCAACTATGGCTACACCTTC. Translating gives CASSLKGGNYGYTF.

Only a few counts were recorded for this clonotype. The chain combines TRBV5-1 with TRBJ1-2; D is possibly TRBD1 (6 bases). The V end lost 0 bases, the J end lost 4 bases, and 13 bases lay between the germline ends. Germline V gene data show CDR1 as SGHRS and CDR2 as YFSETQ. CDR3 length: 15 amino acids. CDR3 bases: TGCGCCAGCAGCTTGGGGGGGGCTTCCCCCTATGGCTACACCTTC. Its protein product is CASSLGGASPYGYTF.

CDR3 loop: CASSLDTPGGNQPQHF. In nucleotides, the CDR3 is TGTGCCAGCAGTTTAGATACGCCCGGCGGCAATCAGCCCCAGCATTTT. The V gene is TRBV28, the J gene TRBJ1-5, with D unresolved. Germline CDR1 MDHEN, CDR2 SYDVKM. The CDR3 loop spans 16 amino acids. V lost 2 bases and J lost 2, with 13 bases in between.

The DNA of the CDR3 is TGTGCCAGCAGCCTCCAGGGACTAGCGGGGGAGCAGTACTTC. Translating gives CASSLQGLAGEQYF. V is TRBV7-3 and J is TRBJ2-7; the match to TRBD2 covers 13 bases. The CDR3 is 14 amino acids. CDR1 is SGHTA, CDR2 FQGTGA, per germline. Trimming removed 5 bases from V and 7 bases from J; junction bases left unmatched: 5.

The chain combines TRBV28 with TRBJ2-2; D is undetermined. The V gene lost 6 bases and the J gene lost 4 bases, with 9 bases spanning the gap. Germline loops: CDR1 MDHEN, CDR2 SYDVKM. The CDR3 consists of 13 residues. The CDR3 sequence: CASRERITGELFF. The CDR3 DNA reads TGTGCCAGCAGGGAGCGAATCACCGGGGAGCTGTTTTTT.

The V call is TRBV5-1, the J call TRBJ2-2; D is undetermined. V lost 1 base and J 5 bases, leaving 9 bases between the germline ends. This CDR3 comprises 14 residues. Germline V gene sequence: CDR1 SGHRS, CDR2 YFSETQ. CDR3 residues: CASSLFPETGELFF. DNA of the CDR3: TGCGCCAGCAGCTTGTTCCCCGAGACCGGGGAGCTGTTTTTT.

The table lists this clonotype with many counts. Germline is not matched at one junction end, which may reflect a read error. The rearrangement joins TRBV20-1 to TRBJ2-5; 7 nucleotides line up with TRBD1. The CDR3 totals 13 residues. Germline V CDR1 and CDR2: DFQATT, SNEGSKA (reference sequence). CDR3 sequence (DNA): TGCAGTGCCAGAGCAGGGGGACAAGAGACCCAGTACTTC. Amino acids: CSARAGGQETQYF.